One TCR beta chain is described in this entry. Per germline, CDR1 SEHNR and CDR2 FQNEAQ (reference sequence). V dropped 7 bases and J dropped 0; count of bases not matched to a gene: 5. The CDR3 runs 14 residues. The record originates from a study of blood T cell repertoires in COVID-19. At the level of the study: T cells, B-cell-depleted T cells, or PBMCs supplied cDNA or gDNA.

Method: immunoSEQ multiplex PCR; TCRdb's copy keeps in-frame clones and lacks some. Of more than 200,000 clones in the sample, roughly 87% were seen once. Living in 24 US areas, the participants were between about 18 and 100 years of age. Source material: PBMCs or T cells enriched from blood (not recorded which). The clonotype originates from a man aged 25-45 years who had recovered from COVID-19. The chain joins TRBV7-9 to TRBJ1-2; 7 bases agree with TRBD1. CDR3 residues: CASNPGGANYGYTF. In DNA, the CDR3 is TGTGCCAGCAACCCAGGGGGAGCTAACTATGGCTACACCTTC.